This entry lists 26 T cell receptor beta chains sequenced from one sample in a study of blood T cell repertoires in COVID-19. This table comes from immunoSEQ multiplex PCR, and its TCRdb copy is limited to in-frame clones, with some not included. The repertoire includes about 300,000 clones, 89% of them detected once, and over 4% sits in the top ten. The sequenced material came from PBMCs or T cells enriched from blood (not recorded which). These TCRs come from a man aged 55 to 70 who had recovered from COVID-19.

This clone was seen a handful of times. The rearrangement joins TRBV6-1 to TRBJ1-5, with unresolved D. Germline V gene data show CDR1 as MNHNS and CDR2 as SASEGT. The CDR3 consists of 16 residues. Trimming removed 0 bases at V and 0 bases at J, with 9 bases between. The CDR3 DNA reads as TGTGCCAGCAGTGAAGCTCACAGCTATAGCAATCAGCCCCAGCATTTT. It codes for CASSEAHSYSNQPQHF.

The V call is TRBV5-4, the J call TRBJ2-1; D is uncertain. CDR1 and CDR2 from the germline V gene are SGHNT and YYREEE (reference sequence). The CDR3 contains 15 residues. V was clipped by 1 base and J by 0 bases, with 8 bases between them. CDR3 DNA sequence: TGTGCCAGCAGCTTGCGGTTGAGCTCCTACAATGAGCAGTTCTTC. Amino acid sequence: CASSLRLSSYNEQFF.

This chain joins TRBV28 and TRBJ1-2, with 10 bases fitting TRBD1. The junction had 10 bases not matched to a gene; V was cut back by 5 bases and J by 4 bases. The CDR3 has 16 residues. Germline loops: CDR1 MDHEN, CDR2 SYDVKM. CDR3 sequence: CASSIPWTGGLYGYTF. CDR3 in DNA: TGTGCCAGCAGTATTCCCTGGACAGGGGGTCTCTATGGCTACACCTTC.

The chain recombines TRBV4-1 with TRBJ2-1, with no clear D. Trimming stripped 0 bases from V and 7 bases from J, with 13 bases between. This CDR3 has 15 amino acids. Germline V gene sequence: CDR1 MGHRA, CDR2 YSYEKL. The CDR3 DNA follows: TGCGCCAGCAGCCAAGATCCCAGGCCTATAAATGAGCAGTTCTTC. Residues: CASSQDPRPINEQFF.

The chain carries TRBV6-2 or TRBV6-3 and TRBJ2-3; D uncertain. Germline V CDR1 and CDR2: MNHEY, SVGEGT. The CDR3 is 15 residues long. Trimming took off 0 bases at V and 0 bases at J, with 7 bases between the two ends. The CDR3 loop is CASSYSLSSTDTQYF. The CDR3 DNA sequence: TGTGCCAGCAGTTACTCACTATCTAGCACAGATACGCAGTATTTT.

The CDR3 coding sequence is TGTGCCATCAGTGAGTCGAATAGCGGGAGCAATGAGCAGTTCTTC. Its protein is CAISESNSGSNEQFF. The chain couples TRBV10-3 to TRBJ2-1; TRBD2 aligns across 9 bases. The V and J ends lost 0 bases and 6 bases, in that order; junction bases with no gene match: 3. Germline CDR1 reads ENHRY; CDR2 reads SYGVKD. The CDR3 is made up of 15 amino acids.

This clone was seen more than once but under ten times. The CDR3 DNA reads as TGCGCCAGCAGCTTAGGAGCCTCCTACAATGAGCAGTTCTTC. The encoded protein is CASSLGASYNEQFF. V is TRBV5-1 and J is TRBJ2-1; D call uncertain. There are 14 residues in the CDR3. V was clipped by 2 bases and J by 0 bases, with 6 bases between them. Germline values: CDR1 SGHRS, CDR2 YFSETQ.

J is TRBJ2-7 and V is TRBV3-1 (or the pseudogene TRBV3-2); D remains unclear. The CDR3 consists of 14 residues. Per the germline V gene, CDR1 is LGHDT and CDR2 is YNNKEL (reference sequence). Deletions cut 3 bases from V and 4 bases from J, with 13 bases between. CDR3 residues: CASSQFIASYEQYF. Written as DNA, the CDR3 is TGTGCCAGCAGCCAGTTTATTGCTAGTTACGAGCAGTACTTC.

The rearrangement uses TRBV4-1 and TRBJ2-2; D is possibly TRBD2 (6 bases). The CDR3 is made up of 17 amino acids. CDR1 is MGHRA, CDR2 YSYEKL, per germline. V lost 0 bases to trimming and J lost 5 bases, with 16 bases between them. The CDR3 DNA follows: TGCGCCAGCAGCCAAGACAACGGGGCGCGGGGTACCGGGGAGCTGTTTTTT. Translated: CASSQDNGARGTGELFF.

This chain joins TRBV28 and TRBJ2-1, with 12 bases fitting TRBD2. With 5 bases clipped from V and 8 bases from J, the junction kept 13 bases outside the gene matches. The CDR3 runs to 17 residues. CDR1 and CDR2 from the germline V gene are MDHEN and SYDVKM. CDR3 protein: CASSLLAGGLLVDEQFF. CDR3 nucleotide sequence: TGTGCCAGCAGTCTACTAGCGGGAGGTCTCCTAGTGGATGAGCAGTTCTTC.

This rearrangement joins TRBV6-5 to TRBJ1-5; D gene ambiguous. The CDR3 is 16 residues long. V gave up 3 bases and J gave up 3 bases, with 15 bases separating them. Germline-derived CDR1 and CDR2 are MNHEY and SVGAGI. CDR3 loop: CASSYSAGRANQPQHF. CDR3 in DNA: TGTGCCAGCAGTTATTCAGCCGGGAGGGCCAATCAGCCCCAGCATTTT.

The V and J genes are TRBV5-1 and TRBJ2-3, with TRBD1 as a possible D gene (5 bases). Between the trimmed V and J ends, which lost 1 base and 5 bases, there was a span of 5 bases. CDR1 is SGHRS, CDR2 YFSETQ, per germline. This CDR3 contains 12 residues. The CDR3 DNA sequence: TGCGCCAGCAGCTTGCAGGGAGATACGCAGTATTTT. It encodes CASSLQGDTQYF.

The chain employs TRBV18 and TRBJ1-2, with TRBD1 matching over 7 bases. The CDR3 is made up of 17 amino acids. J was trimmed by 6 bases and V by 3 bases; bases with no gene match: 16. From germline, CDR1 is KGHSH and CDR2 LQKENI. The CDR3 protein is CASSPYRSWTGLDGYTF. The CDR3 nucleotides read TGTGCCAGCTCACCGTACCGGAGTTGGACAGGCCTCGATGGCTACACCTTC. The variable domain in full, completed from reference TRBV18 and TRBJ1-2, reads NAGVMQNPRHLVRRRGQEARLRCSPMKGHSHVYWYRQLPEEGLKFMVYLQKENIIDESGMPKERFSAEFPKEGPSILRIQQVVRGDSAAYFCASSPYRSWTGLDGYTFGSGTRLTVV.

The J gene is TRBJ1-2, the V gene TRBV12-3 or TRBV12-4; 7 nucleotides agree with TRBD1. The CDR3 sequence is 13 residues long. Trimming at V came to 3 bases and at J to 3 bases, leaving 1 base not matched to a gene. The CDR3 protein is CASSLTGYYGYTF. CDR3 sequence (DNA): TGTGCCAGCAGTTTGACAGGGTACTATGGCTACACCTTC.

V gene TRBV11-3 combines with J gene TRBJ2-7; tentatively, D is TRBD2 (6 bases). V lost 5 bases and J lost 6, with 26 bases in between. CDR1 SGHNT and CDR2 YENEEA come from the germline V gene. The CDR3 has 17 amino acids. The CDR3 DNA is TGTGCCAGCAGCGAGATCCGGGACTCCGAGAGGCGGGGCGAGCAGTACTTC. Its protein is CASSEIRDSERRGEQYF.

The V and J genes are TRBV10-2 and TRBJ1-5, with 7 bases identical to TRBD1. The V gene's germline CDR1 is WSHSY and CDR2 SAAADI. V shed 4 bases, J shed 0 bases, and the junction held 3 bases outside the gene matches. This CDR3 spans 15 amino acids. CDR3 residues: CASSGDRYSNQPQHF. Here the CDR3 DNA reads TGCGCCAGCAGTGGGGACAGATATAGCAATCAGCCCCAGCATTTT.

This clone was seen a single time. DNA for the CDR3: TGTGCCAGCAGTCGAACCCAGGGTTCCAACTATGGCTACACCTTC. Encoded protein: CASSRTQGSNYGYTF. The chain links TRBV27 to TRBJ1-2; tentative D call: TRBD1 (5 bases). V lost 5 bases and J lost 2, with 15 bases in between. Per the germline V gene, CDR1 is MNHEY and CDR2 is SMNVEV (reference sequence). The CDR3 is made up of 15 amino acids.

The chain links TRBV7-3 to TRBJ2-1, with a weak D call TRBD2 (5 bases). V was cut by 0 bases and J by 2 bases, with 11 bases left in between. The CDR3 spans 16 residues. Germline loops: CDR1 SGHTA, CDR2 FQGTGA. CDR3 in amino acids: CASSLTLRVAYNEQFF. Written as DNA, the CDR3 is TGTGCCAGCAGCTTAACGTTGAGGGTGGCCTACAATGAGCAGTTCTTC. Drawing the rest from reference TRBV7-3 and TRBJ2-1, the complete variable domain is GAGVSQTPSNKVTEKGKYVELRCDPISGHTALYWYRQSLGQGPEFLIYFQGTGAADDSGLPNDRFFAVRPEGSVSTLKIQRTERGDSAVYLCASSLTLRVAYNEQFFGPGTRLTVL.

V is TRBV19 and J is TRBJ2-7; tentatively, D is TRBD2 (7 bases). Germline CDR1 and CDR2: LNHDA and SQIVND (reference sequence). Trimming took off 4 bases at V and 5 bases at J, with 12 bases between the two ends. The length of the CDR3 is 13 residues. CDR3 nucleotides: TGTGCCAGTAGTAACCAGGGGAGGGACGAGCAGTACTTC. Translating it yields CASSNQGRDEQYF.

The J gene is TRBJ2-2, the V gene TRBV25-1; TRBD1 matches at 10 bases. J gave up 4 bases and V 8 bases, and 1 base lay outside the gene matches. CDR3 length: 13 residues. The germline V gene encodes CDR1 MGHDK and CDR2 SYGVNS. The CDR3 coding sequence is TGTGCCAGCCGACAGGGGGCCACCGGGGAGCTGTTTTTT. Its translation is CASRQGATGELFF.

This clone was detected once. The J gene is TRBJ2-3, the V gene TRBV4-1, with a possible D match to TRBD2 (6 bases). The germline V gene encodes CDR1 MGHRA and CDR2 YSYEKL. This CDR3 comprises 17 residues. V dropped 3 bases and J dropped 1 base, with 17 bases sitting between them. The CDR3 coding sequence is TGCGCCAGCAGCCACCGAGGAGGGCGGGACGGCACAGATACGCAGTATTTT. Protein sequence: CASSHRGGRDGTDTQYF.

This clone was recorded a few times. The chain carries TRBV12-3 or TRBV12-4 and TRBJ1-4, with no clear D. Deletions cut 6 bases from V and 5 bases from J, with 10 bases between. CDR3 length: 13 residues. CDR3 amino acids: CASSLYSNEKLFF. The CDR3 coding sequence is TGTGCCAGCAGCCTCTACTCGAATGAAAAACTGTTTTTT.

This chain joins TRBV18 and TRBJ2-3, with 9 bases lining up with TRBD2. J lost 2 bases, V lost 3 bases, and 9 bases had no gene match. This CDR3 spans 17 amino acids. In germline, CDR1 is KGHSH, CDR2 LQKENI. CDR3 bases: TGTGCCAGCTCACCCCCCGGCAGCGGGGGGTTCACAGATACGCAGTATTTT. Its protein product is CASSPPGSGGFTDTQYF.

This rearrangement joins TRBV5-6 to TRBJ2-2, with a weak D call TRBD2 (6 bases). The germline V and J ends were trimmed by 5 bases and 0 bases, with 14 bases remaining between them. The CDR3 has 16 amino acids. Germline CDR1 and CDR2: SGHDT and YYEEEE. CDR3 amino acids: CASSRRVQPNTGELFF. The DNA for the CDR3 is TGTGCCAGCAGTCGGAGGGTCCAACCGAACACCGGGGAGCTGTTTTTT.

This rearrangement joins TRBV18 to TRBJ2-1; TRBD1 might be the D (6 bases). V was cut by 3 bases and J by 9 bases, with 18 bases left in between. Germline CDR1 is KGHSH and CDR2 is LQKENI. There are 15 residues in the CDR3. The chain's CDR3 is CASSPSRQVSGEQFF. CDR3 nucleotide sequence: TGTGCCAGCTCACCGTCCCGACAGGTTTCCGGTGAGCAGTTCTTC.

V gene TRBV7-2 combines with J gene TRBJ1-4, with unresolved D. V lost 4 bases, J lost 8 bases, and 14 bases lay in between. The CDR3 totals 14 residues. CDR1 and CDR2 (germline): SGHTA, FQGNSA. The CDR3 nucleotides are TGTGCCAGCAGCTCCTCCCGGAGTGGCGAAAAACTGTTTTTT. Amino acids: CASSSSRSGEKLFF.